The clone carrying this T cell receptor (beta chain) came up a few times. Its specificity is unknown. V lost 4 bases and J 5 bases, leaving 16 bases between the germline ends. Per germline, CDR1 SGHRS and CDR2 YFSETQ. This CDR3 spans 15 amino acids. PCR employed 60 Vbeta and 13 Jbeta primers. The repertoire was sequenced with immunoSEQ multiplex PCR; TCRdb's copy has only in-frame clones and lacks some. The sample yields approximately 170,000 clones, approximately 59% seen once. The sample belongs to a study of cytomegalovirus exposure and HLA in healthy donors. Study-wide findings and caveats: It was reported that TCR beta sequences correctly inferred the HLA-A and HLA-B alleles for most subjects. A link between a missense DCLRE1C variant and TCR beta V- and J-gene trimming emerged from a later analysis. A highly shared variant cluster was judged a likely technical artifact.

This clonotype originated in a man aged 40-55 years in good health and CMV-seronegative. The chain carries TRBV5-1 and TRBJ2-1, with a weak D call TRBD2 (5 bases). Sequenced material: PBMCs. The CDR3 DNA reads as TGCGCCAGCAGCCCTGGCCTCCGGGGAGACAATGAGCAGTTCTTC. It is translated as CASSPGLRGDNEQFF.